This T cell receptor (beta chain) was recorded in a study of vaccination effects on CD4 cells after COVID-19. The repertoire was sequenced with immunoSEQ multiplex PCR; TCRdb's copy has only in-frame clones and lacks some. The table records roughly 57,000 clones, more than 75% of them present only once. Ahead of sequencing, the ViraFEST assay grew antigen-specific CD4+ T cells using viral peptide pools. CD4+ T cells were isolated after 10 days of culture. PCR confirmed that the person was infected with SARS-CoV-2 between March and December 2020. Per the germline V gene, CDR1 is SGHRS and CDR2 is YFSETQ. The J segment lost 9 bases and the V segment lost 3 bases, leaving 11 bases of the junction unmatched. The CDR3 is made up of 15 amino acids. With regard to this clone: What it recognizes is unknown.

This chain connects TRBV5-1 to TRBJ2-7, with 11 bases lining up with TRBD2. Sequenced material: CD4+ T cells from PBMCs cultured with HIV peptides, taken before COVID-19 vaccination. Documented subset: HIV-1 Nef peptide pool negative control/reference culture. This receptor was obtained from a human donor who had a prior SARS-CoV-2 infection. This CDR3 reads CASSWTEGLAGGQYF. Written as DNA, the CDR3 is TGCGCCAGCAGCTGGACCGAAGGACTAGCGGGCGGGCAGTACTTC.